The 13 T cell receptor beta chains in this list originate from one sample, sequenced in a study of shared clonotypes between healthy human individuals. The assay was immunoSEQ multiplex PCR, and TCRdb's table has in-frame clones only and misses some. This table has approximately 980,000 clones, approximately 76% appearing once. The sample comprised memory CD4+ T cells sorted from blood. Subset of the sample: CD45RA-negative fraction. All receptors come from a man aged 18 to 30 in good health.

V usage is TRBV5-4 and J usage is TRBJ2-5; D is tentatively TRBD1 or TRBD2 (5 bases each). The CDR3 consists of 13 residues. The germline V gene encodes CDR1 SGHNT and CDR2 YYREEE (reference sequence). The V end lost 4 bases, the J end lost 1 base, and 8 bases lay between the germline ends. The CDR3 bases are TGTGCCAGCAGCAGGGACGGCCAAGAGACCCAGTACTTC. Translating gives CASSRDGQETQYF.

The chain joins TRBV16 to TRBJ1-6, with D possibly TRBD1 on 5 matching bases. The CDR3 loop spans 14 amino acids. CDR1 is KGHSY, CDR2 FQNENV, per germline. The germline V and J ends were trimmed by 5 bases and 7 bases, with 12 bases remaining between them. The DNA for the CDR3 is TGTGCCAGCAGCTACCGGGACCCAAATTCACCCCTCCACTTT. Translating it yields CASSYRDPNSPLHF.

This chain joins TRBV21-1 and TRBJ2-1; the table's TRBD1 call for D was not verified on the DNA. TRBV21-1 has pseudogene status. This CDR3 is 17 amino acids long. The CDR3 spells CASSKGRKGQLLNEQFF. In nucleotides, the CDR3 is TGTGCCAGCAGCAAAGGAAGGAAAGGACAGTTACTCAATGAGCAGTTCTTC.

Only a few counts were recorded for this clone. The genes are TRBV6-1 and TRBJ1-5, with TRBD1 as a possible D gene (5 bases). The CDR3 length is 14 residues. CDR1 and CDR2 from the germline V gene are MNHNS and SASEGT. Trimming stripped 6 bases from V and 1 base from J, with 10 bases between. Written as DNA, the CDR3 is TGTGCCAGCAGGGACGGGGGAAGCAATCAGCCCCAGCATTTT. It yields the protein CASRDGGSNQPQHF.

The chain combines TRBV28 with TRBJ1-5; D unclear. This CDR3 is 17 amino acids long. The V end was cut by 1 base, the J end by 2 bases, with 15 bases between. CDR1 and CDR2 (germline): MDHEN, SYDVKM. CDR3 bases: TGTGCCAGCAGTTTATCCAGACCAGGAGGAGGCAATCAGCCCCAGCATTTT. This codes for CASSLSRPGGGNQPQHF.

This clone was recorded once. The chain recombines TRBV7-2 with TRBJ2-3; 12 nucleotides align to TRBD2. CDR3 length equals 16 residues. CDR1 and CDR2 (germline): SGHTA, FQGNSA. J was trimmed by 0 bases and V by 4 bases; bases with no gene match: 2. The CDR3 loop is CASSSLAGGSTDTQYF. DNA of the CDR3: TGTGCCAGCAGCTCCCTAGCGGGGGGGAGCACAGATACGCAGTATTTT.

The chain recombines TRBV7-2 with TRBJ1-1; D is uncertain. The CDR3 totals 14 residues. V was cut by 2 bases and J by 10 bases, with 17 bases left in between. Germline V gives CDR1 SGHTA, CDR2 FQGNSA. CDR3 nucleotides: TGTGCCAGCAGCTTACAAGGAACCATCACGGCAGCTTTCTTT. It translates to CASSLQGTITAAFF.

The chain carries TRBV6-5 and TRBJ2-1; 8 bases match TRBD2. From germline, CDR1 is MNHEY and CDR2 SVGAGI. The CDR3 spans 15 residues. With 6 bases clipped from V and 4 bases from J, the junction kept 8 bases outside the gene matches. CDR3 DNA sequence: TGTGCCAGCAGCTTGACTAGCGCGTTGTACAATGAGCAGTTCTTC. It specifies CASSLTSALYNEQFF.

Comments on this clone: The sample holds other DNA sequences that translate to the same CDR3. The chain employs TRBV6-5 and TRBJ1-2; unclear D gene. Germline V CDR1 and CDR2: MNHEY, SVGAGI. The CDR3 sequence is 12 residues long. V lost 5 bases and J lost 1, with 5 bases in between. The chain's CDR3 is CASSPDNYGYTF. The CDR3 DNA reads TGTGCCAGCAGTCCTGATAACTATGGCTACACCTTC.

V gene TRBV9 combines with J gene TRBJ1-2; TRBD1 matches 8 bases. This CDR3 spans 15 amino acids. CDR1 is SGDLS and CDR2 is YYNGEE in the germline V gene. Trimming took 3 bases from V and 0 from J; bases not matched to a gene: 4. The CDR3, as DNA: TGTGCCAGCAGCGGAGGACAGGGAGCTAACTATGGCTACACCTTC. This codes for CASSGGQGANYGYTF.

V and J are TRBV4-2 and TRBJ1-6; the D gene is possibly TRBD1 (6 bases). Per germline, CDR1 LGHNA and CDR2 YNFKEQ. V lost 0 bases to trimming and J lost 9 bases, with 15 bases between them. The CDR3 is 16 residues long. CDR3 nucleotide sequence: TGTGCCAGCAGCCAAGACAGTCCAGGGGATACTTCACCCCTCCACTTT. This sequence encodes CASSQDSPGDTSPLHF.

The rearrangement uses TRBV18 and TRBJ1-1; 10 bases line up with TRBD1. The trim removed 6 bases at V and 3 bases at J, leaving 4 bases unmatched. The germline V gene encodes CDR1 KGHSH and CDR2 LQKENI. The length of the CDR3 is 14 residues. The CDR3 DNA follows: TGTGCCAGCTCCGCCGGGACAGGGGACACTGAAGCTTTCTTT. Its protein is CASSAGTGDTEAFF.

V usage is TRBV2 and J usage is TRBJ2-7; tentative D call: TRBD2 (7 bases). The CDR3 sequence is 14 residues long. V was cut by 6 bases and J by 5 bases, with 17 bases left in between. The V gene's germline CDR1 is SNHLY and CDR2 FYNNEI. CDR3 in amino acids: CASRIGGGANEQYF. The DNA of the CDR3 is TGTGCCAGCAGAATAGGGGGGGGCGCCAACGAGCAGTACTTC.